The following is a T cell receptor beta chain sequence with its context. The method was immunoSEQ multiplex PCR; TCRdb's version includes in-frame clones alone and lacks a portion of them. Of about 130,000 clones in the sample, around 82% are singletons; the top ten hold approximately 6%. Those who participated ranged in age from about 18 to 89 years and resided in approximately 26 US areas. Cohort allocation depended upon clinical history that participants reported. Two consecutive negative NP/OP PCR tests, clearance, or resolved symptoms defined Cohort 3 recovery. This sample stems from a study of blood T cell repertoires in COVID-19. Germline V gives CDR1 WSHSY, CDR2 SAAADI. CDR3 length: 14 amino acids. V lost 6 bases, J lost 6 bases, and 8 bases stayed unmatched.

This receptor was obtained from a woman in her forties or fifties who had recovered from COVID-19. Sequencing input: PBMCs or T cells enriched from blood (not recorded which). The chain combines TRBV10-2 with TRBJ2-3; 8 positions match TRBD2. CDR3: CASSPGTRGDTQYF. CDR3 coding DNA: TGCGCCAGCAGCCCCGGGACTAGAGGGGATACGCAGTATTTT.